The 22 T cell receptor beta chains listed next were all sequenced from one sample in a study of blood T cell repertoires in COVID-19. Using immunoSEQ multiplex PCR, the repertoire was profiled, and TCRdb retains in-frame clones only, with some absent. Of approximately 230,000 clones listed, around 84% were seen once; the top ten hold over 1.5%. Sequenced input: PBMCs or T cells enriched from blood (not recorded which). These receptors came from a man in his forties or fifties who had recovered from COVID-19.

The V and J genes are TRBV3-1 (or the pseudogene TRBV3-2) and TRBJ1-2; tentative D call: TRBD1 (5 bases). Trimming pared 0 bases from V and 8 bases from J, leaving 13 bases between. CDR3 size: 14 residues. CDR1 and CDR2 from the germline V gene are LGHDT and YNNKEL (reference sequence). This chain's CDR3 is CASSQESPGLGYTF. The CDR3, as DNA: TGTGCCAGCAGCCAAGAATCGCCAGGGCTGGGCTACACCTTC.

The V gene is TRBV19, the J gene TRBJ2-1; 8 bases line up with TRBD1. The CDR3 contains 15 residues. Germline CDR1 is LNHDA and CDR2 is SQIVND (reference sequence). V shed 3 bases and J 7 bases; nucleotides not matched to a gene: 8. CDR3 in DNA: TGTGCCAGTAGTATTTGGACAGGGATTGAAAATGAGCAGTTCTTC. Translating it yields CASSIWTGIENEQFF.

This rearrangement joins TRBV7-9 to TRBJ1-4, with D possibly being TRBD1 (5 bases). V was pared by 4 bases and J by 5 bases, with 14 bases between. CDR3 length: 15 amino acids. Germline V gene sequence: CDR1 SEHNR, CDR2 FQNEAQ (reference sequence). CDR3 loop: CASSSTETGNEKLFF. CDR3 nucleotides: TGTGCCAGCAGCTCTACTGAAACAGGAAATGAAAAACTGTTTTTT.

The rearrangement links TRBV30 to TRBJ2-7; D is perhaps TRBD1 (7 bases). CDR1 and CDR2 (germline): GTSNPN, SVGIG (reference sequence). Trimming cost V 1 base and J 2 bases, with 9 bases left between them. The CDR3 is 13 amino acids. CDR3 sequence: CAWSGGTAYEQYF. CDR3 bases: TGTGCCTGGAGTGGCGGGACAGCCTACGAGCAGTACTTC.

This chain links TRBV15 with TRBJ2-4; a weak D match, TRBD1 (6 bases). The CDR3 length is 16 residues. Germline CDR1 and CDR2: LNHNV and YYDKDF (reference sequence). V was clipped by 1 base and J by 0 bases, with 10 bases between them. The CDR3 reads CATSRGRGIAKNIQYF. In nucleotides, the CDR3 is TGTGCCACCAGCAGAGGCAGGGGAATAGCCAAAAACATTCAGTACTTC. Together with reference TRBV15 and TRBJ2-4, the CDR3 gives the full variable domain: DAMVIQNPRYQVTQFGKPVTLSCSQTLNHNVMYWYQQKSSQAPKLLFHYYDKDFNNEADTPDNFQSRRPNTSFCFLDIRSPGLGDTAMYLCATSRGRGIAKNIQYFGAGTRLSVL.

The V and J genes are TRBV6-1 and TRBJ1-2; 7 bases map to TRBD1. Germline-derived CDR1 and CDR2 are MNHNS and SASEGT. V lost 2 bases, J lost 4 bases, and 10 bases stayed unmatched. The CDR3 runs 16 residues. The CDR3 loop is CASSERGDRVVYGYTF. The CDR3 coding sequence is TGTGCCAGCAGTGAACGGGGTGACAGGGTCGTCTATGGCTACACCTTC.

The CDR3 protein is CASSQDIRFASGSWRNEQFF. The CDR3 DNA reads as TGTGCCAGCAGCCAGGACATCCGGTTCGCTAGCGGGAGTTGGCGCAATGAGCAGTTCTTC. The gene calls are TRBV14 and TRBJ2-1, with 10 positions matching TRBD2. With V trimmed by 3 bases and J by 6 bases, 20 bases remained unmatched. CDR1 is SGHDN, CDR2 FVKESK, per germline. The CDR3 loop spans 20 amino acids. Full variable domain (missing parts from reference TRBV14 and TRBJ2-1): EAGVTQFPSHSVIEKGQTVTLRCDPISGHDNLYWYRRVMGKEIKFLLHFVKESKQDESGMPNNRFLAERTGGTYSTLKVQPAELEDSGVYFCASSQDIRFASGSWRNEQFFGPGTRLTVL.

The chain employs TRBV6-5 and TRBJ2-1; TRBD1 might be the D (5 bases). V dropped 6 bases and J dropped 7 bases, with 13 bases sitting between them. Germline V gene sequence: CDR1 MNHEY, CDR2 SVGAGI. The CDR3 is 13 amino acids. The CDR3 loop reads CASRVSGMNEQFF. The CDR3 nucleotides are TGTGCCAGCAGGGTTTCAGGGATGAATGAGCAGTTCTTC.

The CDR3 DNA is TGCGCCAGCAGCCAACACACAGGAAAGGATGGCTACACCTTC. Translation gives CASSQHTGKDGYTF. This chain joins TRBV4-1 and TRBJ1-2; D might be TRBD1 (5 bases). The germline gives CDR1 MGHRA, CDR2 YSYEKL. The CDR3 runs to 14 residues. Deletions cut 2 bases from V and 6 bases from J, with 13 bases between.

The DNA of the CDR3 is TGTGCCAGCAGCCAAGGTCATCTAGGAAGTTCTGAGCAGTTCTTC. It codes for CASSQGHLGSSEQFF. This rearrangement joins TRBV3-1 (or the pseudogene TRBV3-2) to TRBJ2-1; D not resolved. Trimming shortened V by 1 base and J by 9 bases, and 16 bases separated the two germline ends. CDR1 LGHDT and CDR2 YNNKEL come from the germline V gene (reference sequence). The CDR3 spans 15 residues.

The chain recombines TRBV5-1 with TRBJ1-2; possibly TRBD1 for D (5 bases). Germline V gives CDR1 SGHRS, CDR2 YFSETQ. This CDR3 is built from 14 residues. With 2 bases removed from V and 4 bases from J, the gap between germline ends came to 12 bases. CDR3 in amino acids: CASSLETAIYGYTF. DNA of the CDR3: TGCGCCAGCAGCTTAGAGACAGCCATCTATGGCTACACCTTC.

The J gene is TRBJ2-1, the V gene TRBV7-8; D not certain. This CDR3 is built from 12 residues. V was shortened by 7 bases and J by 12 bases, with 16 bases between the two germline ends. Germline assignment: CDR1 SGHVS and CDR2 FQNEAQ. The CDR3 protein is CASNRVTIGQFF. The CDR3 DNA reads as TGTGCCAGCAACCGGGTCACTATAGGGCAGTTCTTC.

This clone was observed once. The V gene is TRBV27, the J gene TRBJ1-2; 10 nucleotides agree with TRBD1. Per germline, CDR1 MNHEY and CDR2 SMNVEV (reference sequence). The CDR3 is 13 residues long. Germline trimming cut 8 bases from V and 4 bases from J; bases unmatched to any gene: 4. CDR3 sequence reads: CASGDRGGYGYTF. CDR3 in DNA: TGTGCCAGCGGGGACAGGGGTGGCTATGGCTACACCTTC.

This sequence joins TRBV29-1 and TRBJ1-1; tentative D call: TRBD1 (6 bases). This CDR3 spans 13 amino acids. The ends were cut back, 7 bases at V and 3 bases at J, with 15 bases in the middle. Germline loops: CDR1 SQVTM, CDR2 ANQGSEA. The CDR3 bases are TGCAGCGCCTCGGGACACCCGGACACTGAAGCTTTCTTT. It encodes CSASGHPDTEAFF.

The CDR3 spells CASSVDPQANSGNTIYF. CDR3 DNA sequence: TGTGCCAGCAGCGTAGATCCGCAAGCTAACTCTGGAAACACCATATATTTT. The gene calls are TRBV9 and TRBJ1-3; D gene uncertain. This CDR3 comprises 17 residues. Per the germline V gene, CDR1 is SGDLS and CDR2 is YYNGEE. V dropped 0 bases and J dropped 0 bases, with 13 bases sitting between them.

This clone was seen only a few times. This chain uses TRBV5-1 with TRBJ1-2; 7 nucleotides agree with TRBD1. CDR3 length equals 13 residues. CDR1 is SGHRS, CDR2 YFSETQ, per germline. V lost 4 bases and J lost 3; bases outside the gene matches: 3. CDR3 residues: CASSRQGDYGYTF. The CDR3 bases are TGCGCCAGCAGCCGACAGGGAGACTATGGCTACACCTTC.

The chain recombines TRBV2 with TRBJ1-1; 8 nucleotides line up with TRBD1. The CDR3 sequence is 14 residues long. V lost 4 bases, J lost 5 bases, and 6 bases stayed unmatched. Germline CDR1 SNHLY, CDR2 FYNNEI. In DNA form, the CDR3 reads TGTGCCAGCAGTGCCCGACAGGGGTCTACTGAAGCTTTCTTT. As protein: CASSARQGSTEAFF.

This clone has a handful of counts. V gene TRBV6-1 combines with J gene TRBJ2-4; 12 bases line up with TRBD1. V was pared by 3 bases and J by 0 bases, with 6 bases of the junction left unmatched. The CDR3 is made up of 18 amino acids. Germline-derived CDR1 and CDR2 are MNHNS and SASEGT. CDR3 in DNA: TGTGCCAGCAGTGAGGGACAGGGGGCTAAACTAGCCAAAAACATTCAGTACTTC. Translation gives CASSEGQGAKLAKNIQYF.

The rearrangement links TRBV7-4 to TRBJ2-7, with 11 nucleotides matching TRBD1. V shed 5 bases and J 6 bases; nucleotides not matched to a gene: 15. The CDR3 contains 17 residues. CDR1 is SGHVT and CDR2 is SQSDAQ in the germline V gene. The CDR3 region is CASSLGAGTGGVGEQYF. Written as DNA, the CDR3 is TGTGCCAGCAGCCTAGGGGCCGGGACAGGGGGAGTCGGCGAGCAGTACTTC. The full variable domain, with the rest looked up from reference TRBV7-4 and TRBJ2-7, is GAGVSQSPRYKVAKRGRDVALRCDSISGHVTLYWYRQTLGQGSEVLTYSQSDAQRDKSGRPSGRFSAERPERSVSTLKIQRTEQGDSAVYLCASSLGAGTGGVGEQYFGPGTRLTVT.

CDR3 protein: CASTTGFTDTQYF. In DNA form, the CDR3 reads TGTGCCAGCACGACAGGATTCACAGATACGCAGTATTTT. The chain joins TRBV5-5 to TRBJ2-3, with D tentatively TRBD1 (6 bases). V lost 6 bases to trimming and J lost 2 bases, with 10 bases between them. Germline loops: CDR1 SGHKS, CDR2 YYEKEE (reference sequence). The CDR3 has 13 residues.

This clone was recorded a few times. The V gene is TRBV18, the J gene TRBJ2-3; 11 bases fit TRBD2. The CDR3 has 15 residues. Germline lookup yields CDR1 KGHSH and CDR2 LQKENI. Trimming removed 3 bases from V and 4 bases from J; junction bases left unmatched: 3. The CDR3 sequence is CASSPTSGGADTQYF. For the CDR3, the DNA is TGTGCCAGCTCACCTACTAGCGGGGGCGCAGATACGCAGTATTTT.

The chain is built from TRBV7-8 and TRBJ2-1, with 9 bases matching TRBD2. The CDR3 is 16 residues long. The V and J ends lost 1 base and 5 bases, in that order; junction bases with no gene match: 6. Germline values: CDR1 SGHVS, CDR2 FQNEAQ. The CDR3 nucleotides read TGTGCCAGCAGCTTAGATCGTCTAGCGGGGCACAATGAGCAGTTCTTC. It encodes CASSLDRLAGHNEQFF. Drawing the rest from reference TRBV7-8 and TRBJ2-1, the complete variable domain is GAGVSQSPRYKVAKRGQDVALRCDPISGHVSLFWYQQALGQGPEFLTYFQNEAQLDKSGLPSDRFFAERPEGSVSTLKIQRTQQEDSAVYLCASSLDRLAGHNEQFFGPGTRLTVL.